One and the same sample provided the 26 T cell receptor beta chains below, sequenced in a study of T-cell reconstitution after alpha-beta-depleted transplantation in children. A TCRbeta library incorporating unique molecular identifiers was prepared. One entry per CDR3 protein results from TCRdb running MiXCR on the PCR reads. The sample yields about 580,000 distinct CDR3 sequences, under 25% seen once. The source was PBMCs, mostly from graft donor cells, collected 360 days after TCRalphabeta/CD19-depleted stem cell transplant. The receptors stem from a boy under two years old who had a stem cell transplant for acute myeloid leukemia, so the T cells may come from the graft donor.

The table lists this clonotype with a few counts. This CDR3 is CSAPGTGSDTQYF. The CDR3 region has the DNA TGCAGTGCTCCCGGGACAGGGTCAGATACGCAGTATTTT. The chain recombines TRBV20-1 with TRBJ2-3; 9 nucleotides line up with TRBD1. J lost 4 bases, V lost 5 bases, and 4 bases had no gene match. Germline V gives CDR1 DFQATT, CDR2 SNEGSKA (reference sequence). The CDR3 loop spans 13 amino acids.

The chain has TRBV5-4 and TRBJ2-1; D is perhaps TRBD1 (6 bases). CDR1 is SGHNT, CDR2 YYREEE, per germline (reference sequence). V was shortened by 3 bases and J by 2 bases, with 12 bases between the two germline ends. This CDR3 has 15 residues. Here the CDR3 DNA reads TGTGCCAGCAGCTCCCCCACAGGGCCCTACAATGAGCAGTTCTTC. This encodes CASSSPTGPYNEQFF.

This clonotype was recorded many times. The V and J genes are TRBV6-1 and TRBJ2-2, with D perhaps matching TRBD2 (6 bases). CDR1 is MNHNS, CDR2 SASEGT, per germline. The CDR3 extends over 15 amino acids. The V end lost 6 bases, the J end lost 2 bases, and 13 bases lay between the germline ends. The CDR3 spells CASSAPGVNTGELFF. The CDR3 region has the DNA TGTGCCAGCAGCGCCCCGGGGGTCAACACCGGGGAGCTGTTTTTT.

The chain links TRBV6-6 to TRBJ2-3; D remains unclear. Trimming shortened V by 6 bases and J by 4 bases, and 8 bases separated the two germline ends. Germline V gives CDR1 MNHNY, CDR2 SVGAGI (reference sequence). CDR3 length: 12 amino acids. DNA for the CDR3: TGTGCCAGCAGAGGAAACTCAGATACGCAGTATTTT. It codes for CASRGNSDTQYF.

This clonotype was detected many times. The V gene is TRBV12-3 or TRBV12-4, the J gene TRBJ1-5; D may be TRBD1 (6 bases). The CDR3 runs to 14 residues. Trimming stripped 6 bases from V and 7 bases from J, with 16 bases between. CDR3 region: CASSRDRTAQPQHF. The CDR3 DNA reads TGTGCCAGCAGCCGAGACCGGACAGCCCAGCCCCAGCATTTT.

At least ten counts were recorded for this clonotype. This chain links TRBV6-1 with TRBJ2-3, with TRBD2 identical over 8 bases. The CDR3 contains 14 residues. Germline CDR1 reads MNHNS; CDR2 reads SASEGT. V gave up 6 bases and J gave up 2 bases; unmatched junction bases: 4. The chain's CDR3 is CASSQGLVTDTQYF. In DNA, the CDR3 is TGTGCCAGCAGCCAGGGACTAGTCACAGATACGCAGTATTTT.

The chain carries TRBV5-4 and TRBJ2-5; 8 nucleotides match TRBD1. The CDR3 contains 14 residues. Per germline, CDR1 SGHNT and CDR2 YYREEE (reference sequence). Unmatched junction bases numbered 1, after V lost 2 bases and J lost 1 base. The CDR3 spells CASSFDRGQETQYF. For the CDR3, the DNA is TGTGCCAGCAGCTTTGACAGGGGCCAAGAGACCCAGTACTTC.

This clonotype was recorded at least ten times. The V gene is TRBV24-1, the J gene TRBJ2-4; a possible D gene is TRBD1 (8 bases). The CDR3 length is 16 residues. The V and J ends lost 7 bases and 3 bases respectively, with 18 bases between them. Per the germline V gene, CDR1 is KGHDR and CDR2 is SFDVKD. CDR3 sequence (DNA): TGTGCCACCAGCCTCGGACAGGGAGGGGGCAAAAACATTCAGTACTTC. Translated, it gives CATSLGQGGGKNIQYF.

In its sample, this clonotype was seen many times. This chain uses TRBV10-3 with TRBJ2-1; 10 bases align to TRBD2. J lost 0 bases, V lost 4 bases, and 3 bases had no gene match. The CDR3 spans 16 residues. Looked up from germline, CDR1 is ENHRY and CDR2 is SYGVKD. The CDR3 DNA sequence: TGTGCCATCAGTGGTTCTAGCGGGAGCTCCTACAATGAGCAGTTCTTC. This sequence encodes CAISGSSGSSYNEQFF.

This clonotype has a count of ten or more. The J gene is TRBJ2-1, the V gene TRBV5-5, with no clear D. This CDR3 is 11 amino acids long. Per the germline V gene, CDR1 is SGHKS and CDR2 is YYEKEE (reference sequence). Trimming removed 4 bases from V and 8 bases from J, with 7 bases in between. CDR3 amino acids: CASSPPDEQFF. The CDR3 bases are TGTGCCAGCAGCCCACCCGATGAGCAGTTCTTC.

This clonotype was observed many times. The chain employs TRBV2 and TRBJ2-1; 7 nucleotides line up with TRBD1. Trimming at V came to 8 bases and at J to 1 base, leaving 8 bases not matched to a gene. This CDR3 contains 15 residues. Germline V CDR1 and CDR2: SNHLY, FYNNEI. CDR3 loop: CASDRDLRSYNEQFF. As DNA, the CDR3 is TGTGCCAGCGACAGGGATTTAAGGTCCTACAATGAGCAGTTCTTC.

This clonotype was seen a few times. The rearrangement links TRBV29-1 to TRBJ2-2, with D uncertain. The CDR3 spans 13 residues. Germline loops: CDR1 SQVTM, CDR2 ANQGSEA. V lost 6 bases, J lost 1 base, and 9 bases lay in between. CDR3 protein: CSVGRQNTGELFF. Written as DNA, the CDR3 is TGCAGCGTCGGAAGACAGAACACCGGGGAGCTGTTTTTT.

Points on this clonotype: It may be a read error: a sequence one base away is much more abundant. The chain recombines TRBV24-1 with TRBJ2-2; no clear D gene. V was pared by 1 base and J by 3 bases, with 5 bases between. In germline, CDR1 is KGHDR, CDR2 SFDVKD. CDR3 length equals 14 residues. CDR3 sequence (DNA): TGTGCCACCAGTGATTTCTGGGACACCGGGGAGCTGTTTTTT. Translation gives CATSDFWDTGELFF.

This clonotype has ten or more counts. The genes are TRBV29-1 and TRBJ1-5, with D possibly TRBD1 on 6 matching bases. Germline values: CDR1 SQVTM, CDR2 ANQGSEA. Trimming removed 1 base at V and 2 bases at J, with 21 bases between. The CDR3 has 18 amino acids. CDR3 sequence reads: CSVEAPRGGAGGNQPQHF. The CDR3 region has the DNA TGCAGCGTTGAAGCCCCCCGGGGAGGGGCAGGGGGCAATCAGCCCCAGCATTTT.

The rearrangement uses TRBV7-2 and TRBJ2-5; 9 bases are shared with TRBD2. The CDR3 covers 16 residues. V lost 2 bases and J lost 4; bases outside the gene matches: 8. The germline gives CDR1 SGHTA, CDR2 FQGNSA. The CDR3 bases are TGTGCCAGCAGCTTAATCTTTGTTAGCGGGGGAGAGACCCAGTACTTC. This codes for CASSLIFVSGGETQYF.

The chain joins TRBV20-1 to TRBJ2-3; the match to TRBD2 covers 8 bases. Trimming cost V 1 base and J 0 bases; bases outside gene matches: 9. CDR1 is DFQATT, CDR2 SNEGSKA, per germline (reference sequence). CDR3 length equals 17 residues. DNA for the CDR3: TGCAGTGCTAGAGCTCCCTACCCTAGCGGGAGCACAGATACGCAGTATTTT. It encodes CSARAPYPSGSTDTQYF.

This clonotype was counted many times. The chain carries TRBV14 and TRBJ1-2, with D possibly TRBD1 on 6 matching bases. CDR3 length: 15 residues. Germline V gene sequence: CDR1 SGHDN, CDR2 FVKESK. The V end lost 4 bases, the J end lost 3 bases, and 15 bases lay between the germline ends. Here the CDR3 reads CASSRNGGQDYGYTF. In DNA form, the CDR3 reads TGTGCCAGCAGCCGCAACGGGGGGCAGGACTATGGCTACACCTTC.

This clonotype was picked up many times. The rearrangement uses TRBV12-3 or TRBV12-4 and TRBJ2-5; D is ambiguous. V lost 3 bases and J 5 bases, leaving 7 bases between the germline ends. CDR3 length: 12 residues. CDR3 region: CASSLRRETQYF. The CDR3 DNA reads as TGTGCCAGCAGTTTGCGGCGCGAGACCCAGTACTTC.

The rearrangement joins TRBV6-1 to TRBJ2-3; 11 bases agree with TRBD1. Germline V gene lookup returns CDR1 MNHNS and CDR2 SASEGT. The CDR3 has 15 amino acids. J was trimmed by 5 bases and V by 5 bases; bases with no gene match: 6. DNA of the CDR3: TGTGCCAGCAGTAAACCGGGACAGGGGGTAGATACGCAGTATTTT. It specifies CASSKPGQGVDTQYF.

In this sample, this clonotype turned up many times. This chain joins TRBV20-1 and TRBJ2-1; no firm D call. The germline V gene encodes CDR1 DFQATT and CDR2 SNEGSKA (reference sequence). Deletions cut 4 bases from V and 16 bases from J, with 23 bases between. This CDR3 has 13 residues. This chain's CDR3 is CSATRRRSSLKFF. The DNA of the CDR3 is TGCAGTGCTACGCGAAGGCGGAGCTCCCTCAAATTCTTC.

In its sample, this clonotype was seen many times. The chain joins TRBV20-1 to TRBJ2-1; TRBD1 agrees at 9 bases. Germline V gene sequence: CDR1 DFQATT, CDR2 SNEGSKA (reference sequence). This CDR3 is 16 amino acids long. V lost 5 bases to trimming and J lost 0 bases; unmatched junction nucleotides: 8. The CDR3 coding sequence is TGCAGTGCTGTTGACAGGGGGATATTCTCCTACAATGAGCAGTTCTTC. Its translation: CSAVDRGIFSYNEQFF.

This clonotype was seen at least ten times. This chain connects TRBV2 to TRBJ2-3, with D perhaps given as TRBD1 or TRBD2 (5 bases each). The ends were cut back, 3 bases at V and 2 bases at J, with 15 bases in the middle. CDR1 and CDR2 (germline): SNHLY, FYNNEI. The CDR3 spans 16 residues. CDR3 residues: CASSEGLGDLTDTQYF. The CDR3 DNA is TGTGCCAGCAGTGAGGGGCTGGGGGACCTCACAGATACGCAGTATTTT.

The chain carries TRBV7-2 and TRBJ1-2; maybe TRBD1 (5 bases). CDR1 and CDR2 (germline): SGHTA, FQGNSA. Trimming removed 10 bases at V and 0 bases at J, with 12 bases between. The CDR3 has 13 residues. The CDR3 protein is CATSRDPNYGYTF. In DNA, the CDR3 is TGTGCCACTTCCAGGGACCCTAACTATGGCTACACCTTC.

In its sample, this clonotype was seen many times. The rearrangement links TRBV29-1 to TRBJ2-7, with 7 bases fitting TRBD1. This CDR3 is 14 amino acids long. CDR1 is SQVTM and CDR2 is ANQGSEA in the germline V gene. J was trimmed by 3 bases and V by 0 bases; bases with no gene match: 5. CDR3 region: CSVEDGQDDYEQYF. CDR3 DNA: TGCAGCGTTGAAGACGGACAGGACGACTACGAGCAGTACTTC.

This clonotype has ten or more counts. The chain employs TRBV20-1 and TRBJ2-3, with 8 bases fitting TRBD2. Germline CDR1 DFQATT, CDR2 SNEGSKA (reference sequence). The CDR3 contains 17 residues. V trimming: 0 bases; J trimming: 7 bases; junction bases outside the gene matches: 15. The CDR3 DNA follows: TGCAGTGCTAGAGATCTCCTCCGGGGGGGAGCAGAGAATACGCAGTATTTT. It codes for CSARDLLRGGAENTQYF.

This clonotype was observed a handful of times. The rearrangement links TRBV12-3 or TRBV12-4 to TRBJ2-7; D tentatively reads TRBD1 or TRBD2 (5 bases each). The CDR3 runs 15 residues. The ends were cut back, 3 bases at V and 2 bases at J, with 14 bases in the middle. As DNA, the CDR3 is TGTGCCAGCAGTTTCTCGACAGCCGGGACCTACGAGCAGTACTTC. This encodes CASSFSTAGTYEQYF.